A selection of T cell receptor beta chains follows, all from one sample in a study of beta chain features in type 1 diabetes. Sequencing used immunoSEQ multiplex PCR; TCRdb keeps in-frame clones, though not all of them. Among around 450,000 clones listed, about an eighth were seen once. The sample taken for sequencing was naive CD4+ T cells from blood. The receptor set was obtained from a woman under 30 in good health. Each CDR3 is given with its conserved first and last residue. A D gene is named only where the DNA matches it firmly. Only some rows state a clone size, as once, few, many or a class for expanded clones.

v_gene	j_gene	d_gene	abundance	CDR3aa	CDR3nt
TRBV4-3	TRBJ2-3	TRBD2	NA	CASSLGGAVDTQYF	TGCGCCAGCAGCCTCGGGGGGGCTGTAGATACGCAGTATTTT
TRBV16	TRBJ1-6	NA	few	CASSQSGLGNHF	TGTGCCAGCAGCCAAAGTGGCCTGGGGAACCACTTT
TRBV18	TRBJ2-7	TRBD1	few	CASSRGQGNYEQYF	TGTGCCAGCTCACGGGGACAGGGGAACTACGAGCAGTACTTC
TRBV25-1	TRBJ1-2	NA	few	CASSERYGYTF	TGTGCCAGCAGTGAAAGATATGGCTACACCTTC
TRBV7-9	TRBJ2-6	NA	few	CASSPVGTGANVLTF	TGTGCCAGCAGCCCCGTGGGGACTGGGGCCAACGTCCTGACTTTC
TRBV9	TRBJ1-2	TRBD1	NA	CASSIRDRSNYGYTF	TGTGCCAGCAGCATACGGGACAGGTCTAACTATGGCTACACCTTC
TRBV10-3	TRBJ2-1	TRBD2	NA	CAISESAGGNNEQFF	TGTGCCATCAGTGAGTCAGCGGGAGGCAACAATGAGCAGTTCTTC
TRBV7-2	TRBJ1-1	NA	NA	CASSLDRVSTEAFF	TGTGCCAGCAGCTTAGACAGGGTGAGCACTGAAGCTTTCTTT
TRBV14	TRBJ1-3	NA	many	CASSQVAGNTIYF	TGTGCCAGCAGCCAAGTCGCTGGAAACACCATATATTTT
TRBV7-2	TRBJ2-1	NA	few	CASSLLYRAYNEQFF	TGTGCCAGCAGCTTACTCTACAGGGCCTACAATGAGCAGTTCTTC
TRBV7-3	TRBJ1-2	TRBD1	NA	CASNRRDRVYGYTF	TGTGCCAGCAACCGGAGGGACAGAGTCTATGGCTACACCTTC
TRBV30	TRBJ1-3	NA	NA	CAWTRTGHSGNTIYF	TGTGCCTGGACCAGAACAGGGCATAGTGGAAACACCATATATTTT
TRBV6-6	TRBJ2-3	NA	NA	CASSYSRADTQYF	TGTGCCAGCAGTTACTCGCGGGCAGATACGCAGTATTTT
TRBV7-9	TRBJ1-3	NA	NA	CASSLAKAGNTIYF	TGTGCCAGCAGCTTAGCGAAGGCTGGAAACACCATATATTTT